These 12 T cell receptor beta chains were sequenced from one sample in a study of blood T cell repertoires in COVID-19 (dated by TCRdb to between 2020 and 2021). Library prep was done by the immunoSEQ multiplex PCR assay. Here the immuneACCESS table is served through TCRdb, limited to in-frame sequences with V and J called. Missing clones are a known gap in these copies; in checked studies unresolved V genes cover under half, and the rest lacks a known reason. A total of about 360,000 clones appear in this sample, around 84% of them only once. The top ten hold around 2.9% of the sample. Sequenced: peripheral blood. Receptors originate from a human donor in a cohort sampled during active COVID-19.

This chain connects TRBV18 to TRBJ1-5; no definite D call. CDR3 length equals 14 residues. CDR1 and CDR2 from the germline V gene are KGHSH and LQKENI. The V gene lost 3 bases and the J gene lost 4 bases, with 10 bases spanning the gap. CDR3 sequence (DNA): TGTGCCAGCTCACCGCGGGCCAAGAATCAGCCCCAGCATTTT. Translation gives CASSPRAKNQPQHF.

The chain links TRBV28 to TRBJ2-3, with D maybe TRBD2 (7 bases). Trimming shortened V by 6 bases and J by 2 bases, and 21 bases separated the two germline ends. This CDR3 spans 17 amino acids. Germline V lookup: CDR1 MDHEN, CDR2 SYDVKM. This CDR3 reads CASRPQGSGDFTDTQYF. As DNA, the CDR3 is TGTGCCAGCAGGCCCCAGGGGAGCGGGGACTTCACAGATACGCAGTATTTT.

V and J are TRBV2 and TRBJ2-3; 7 bases match TRBD1. The CDR3 extends over 15 amino acids. V gave up 5 bases and J gave up 3 bases; unmatched junction bases: 8. The germline V gene has CDR1 SNHLY and CDR2 FYNNEI. The CDR3 is CASSRRQGWTDTQYF. Here the CDR3 DNA reads TGTGCCAGCAGTCGAAGACAGGGATGGACAGATACGCAGTATTTT.

The CDR3 reads CASSFRGDRGWTGELFF. CDR3 DNA: TGCGCCAGCAGCTTTCGAGGAGACAGGGGGTGGACCGGGGAGCTGTTTTTT. This chain links TRBV5-1 with TRBJ2-2; TRBD1 matches at 9 bases. The CDR3 loop spans 17 amino acids. With V trimmed by 2 bases and J by 5 bases, 10 bases remained unmatched. The germline CDR1 and CDR2 sequences are SGHRS and YFSETQ.

The gene calls are TRBV7-9 and TRBJ1-2; the D gene is possibly TRBD1 (5 bases). The CDR3 length is 13 residues. V lost 3 bases and J lost 4, with 9 bases in between. From germline, CDR1 is SEHNR and CDR2 FQNEAQ (reference sequence). CDR3 sequence (DNA): TGTGCCAGCAGCTTCGGACACCCCTATGGCTACACCTTC. Encoded protein: CASSFGHPYGYTF.

The J gene is TRBJ2-7, the V gene TRBV5-6; 9 nucleotides align to TRBD1. CDR3 length equals 14 residues. CDR1 is SGHDT, CDR2 YYEEEE, per germline. The ends lost 2 bases at V and 1 base at J; junction bases unmatched: 1. CDR3 sequence reads: CASSFGTGSYEQYF. CDR3 coding DNA: TGTGCCAGCAGCTTCGGGACAGGGTCCTACGAGCAGTACTTC.

This rearrangement joins TRBV28 to TRBJ2-7; D may be TRBD1 (6 bases). The CDR3 loop spans 14 amino acids. Germline V gene data show CDR1 as MDHEN and CDR2 as SYDVKM. V lost 6 bases, J lost 3 bases, and 15 bases lay in between. CDR3 loop: CASRAWDNNYEQYF. The CDR3 DNA is TGTGCCAGCAGAGCTTGGGACAACAACTACGAGCAGTACTTC.

The rearrangement joins TRBV5-1 to TRBJ2-7, with a weak D call TRBD2 (6 bases). Germline V gene sequence: CDR1 SGHRS, CDR2 YFSETQ. This CDR3 is 14 amino acids long. Trimming removed 0 bases at V and 2 bases at J, with 9 bases between. This chain's CDR3 is CASSLEPGAYEQYF. The CDR3 nucleotides are TGCGCCAGCAGCTTGGAGCCGGGAGCCTACGAGCAGTACTTC.

The chain joins TRBV9 to TRBJ2-1; no definite D call. Trimming removed 4 bases from V and 8 bases from J, with 19 bases in between. Looked up from germline, CDR1 is SGDLS and CDR2 is YYNGEE. The length of the CDR3 is 15 residues. CDR3 sequence (DNA): TGTGCCAGCAGCCCCTATGAGGTAGTCATGGATGAGCAGTTCTTC. Translating it yields CASSPYEVVMDEQFF.

The V call is TRBV5-5, the J call TRBJ2-1, with D possibly matching TRBD2 (7 bases). From germline, CDR1 is SGHKS and CDR2 YYEKEE (reference sequence). The CDR3 covers 16 residues. V was pared by 5 bases and J by 5 bases, with 20 bases between. In DNA, the CDR3 is TGTGCCAGCAGGCGGGGGAGTGACAGGACACACAATGAGCAGTTCTTC. Amino acid sequence: CASRRGSDRTHNEQFF.

V usage is TRBV19 and J usage is TRBJ1-6; possibly TRBD1 for D (5 bases). V was pared by 3 bases and J by 10 bases, with 10 bases between. Looked up from germline, CDR1 is LNHDA and CDR2 is SQIVND (reference sequence). This CDR3 has 13 residues. The CDR3 spells CASSMQGPSPLHF. The CDR3 coding sequence is TGTGCCAGTAGTATGCAGGGTCCGTCACCCCTCCACTTT.

The V gene is TRBV5-4, the J gene TRBJ2-5; possible D gene TRBD2, 5 bases. The V end lost 5 bases, the J end lost 0 bases, and 8 bases lay between the germline ends. This CDR3 region has 13 residues. Germline CDR1 reads SGHNT; CDR2 reads YYREEE (reference sequence). This CDR3 reads CASRGEYQETQYF. The CDR3 region has the DNA TGTGCCAGCAGGGGAGAGTACCAAGAGACCCAGTACTTC.